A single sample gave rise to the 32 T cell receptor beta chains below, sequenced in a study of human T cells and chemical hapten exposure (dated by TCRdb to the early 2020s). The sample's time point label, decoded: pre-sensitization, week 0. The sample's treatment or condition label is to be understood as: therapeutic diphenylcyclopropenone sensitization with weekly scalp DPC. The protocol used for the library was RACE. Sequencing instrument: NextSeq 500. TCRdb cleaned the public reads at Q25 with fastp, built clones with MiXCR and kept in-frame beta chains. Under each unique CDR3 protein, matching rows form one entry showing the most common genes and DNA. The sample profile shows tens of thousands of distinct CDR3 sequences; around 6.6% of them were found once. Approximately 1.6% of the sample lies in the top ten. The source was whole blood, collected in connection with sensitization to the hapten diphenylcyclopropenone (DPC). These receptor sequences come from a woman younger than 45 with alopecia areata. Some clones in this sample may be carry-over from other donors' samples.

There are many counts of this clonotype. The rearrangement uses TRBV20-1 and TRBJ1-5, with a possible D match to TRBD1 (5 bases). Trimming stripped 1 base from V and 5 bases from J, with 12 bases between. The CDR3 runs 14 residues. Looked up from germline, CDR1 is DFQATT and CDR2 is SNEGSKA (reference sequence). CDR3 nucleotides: TGCAGTGCTAGAGTGGTCGGGGGGGATCAGCCCCAGCATTTT. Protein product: CSARVVGGDQPQHF.

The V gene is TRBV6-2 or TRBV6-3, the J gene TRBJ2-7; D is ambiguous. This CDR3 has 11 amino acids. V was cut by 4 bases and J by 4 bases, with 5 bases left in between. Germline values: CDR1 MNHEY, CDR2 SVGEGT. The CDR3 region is CASSCLYEQYF. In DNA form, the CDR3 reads TGTGCCAGCAGTTGTTTGTACGAGCAGTACTTC.

Here the CDR3 reads CASSQRQTNTEAFF. In DNA form, the CDR3 reads TGTGCCAGCAGCCAACGGCAGACGAACACTGAAGCTTTCTTT. The chain has TRBV3-1 and TRBJ1-1; unclear D gene. This CDR3 has 14 amino acids. CDR1 is LGHDT and CDR2 is YNNKEL in the germline V gene (reference sequence). V dropped 2 bases and J dropped 1 base, with 8 bases sitting between them.

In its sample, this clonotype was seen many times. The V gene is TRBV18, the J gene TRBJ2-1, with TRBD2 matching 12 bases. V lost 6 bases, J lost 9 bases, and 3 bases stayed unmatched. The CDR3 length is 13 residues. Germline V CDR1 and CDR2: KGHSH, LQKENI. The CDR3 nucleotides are TGTGCCAGCTCCCTGACTAGCGGGGGTGAGCAGTTCTTC. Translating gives CASSLTSGGEQFF.

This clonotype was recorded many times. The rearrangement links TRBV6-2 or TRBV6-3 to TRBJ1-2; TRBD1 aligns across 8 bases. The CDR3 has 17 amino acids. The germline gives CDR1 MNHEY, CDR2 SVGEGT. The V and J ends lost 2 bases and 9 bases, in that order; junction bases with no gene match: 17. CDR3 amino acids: CASSYPRTGSNINSYTF. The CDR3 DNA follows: TGTGCCAGCAGTTACCCCCGGACAGGGAGCAATATTAACAGCTACACCTTC.

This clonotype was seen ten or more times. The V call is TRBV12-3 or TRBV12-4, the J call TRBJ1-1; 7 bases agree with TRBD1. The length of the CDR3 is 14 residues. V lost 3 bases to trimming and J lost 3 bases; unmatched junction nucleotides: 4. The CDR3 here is CASSFQGDYTEAFF. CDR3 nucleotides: TGTGCCAGCAGTTTTCAGGGGGATTACACTGAAGCTTTCTTT.

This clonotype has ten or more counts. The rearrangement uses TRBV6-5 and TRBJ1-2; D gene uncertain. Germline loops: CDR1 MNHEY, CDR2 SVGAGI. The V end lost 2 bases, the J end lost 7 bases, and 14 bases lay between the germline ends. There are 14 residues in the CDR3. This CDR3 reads CASSYLANKIGYTF. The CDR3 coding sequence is TGTGCCAGCAGTTACCTCGCAAATAAGATTGGCTACACCTTC.

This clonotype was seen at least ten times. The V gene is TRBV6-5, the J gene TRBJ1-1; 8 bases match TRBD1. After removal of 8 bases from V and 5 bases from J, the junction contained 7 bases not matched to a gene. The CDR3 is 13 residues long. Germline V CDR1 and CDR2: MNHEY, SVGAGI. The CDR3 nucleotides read TGTGCCAGCGGACCAGGGGGCTGGACTGAAGCTTTCTTT. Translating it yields CASGPGGWTEAFF.

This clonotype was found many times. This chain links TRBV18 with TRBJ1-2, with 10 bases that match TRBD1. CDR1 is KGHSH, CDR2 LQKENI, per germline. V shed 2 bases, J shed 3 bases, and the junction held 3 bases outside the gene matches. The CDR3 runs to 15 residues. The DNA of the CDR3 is TGTGCCAGCTCACCAGGACAGGGGGATTACTATGGCTACACCTTC. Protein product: CASSPGQGDYYGYTF.

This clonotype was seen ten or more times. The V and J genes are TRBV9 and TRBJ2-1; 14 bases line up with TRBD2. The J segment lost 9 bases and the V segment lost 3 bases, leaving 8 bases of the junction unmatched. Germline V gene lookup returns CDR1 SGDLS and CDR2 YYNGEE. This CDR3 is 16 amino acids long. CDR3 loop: CASSGTGTSGGAEQFF. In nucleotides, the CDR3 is TGTGCCAGCAGCGGGACCGGGACTAGCGGGGGCGCTGAGCAGTTCTTC.

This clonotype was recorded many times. The CDR3 DNA reads as TGCGCCAGCAGCTTGGAGGGAACTAGCACAGATACGCAGTATTTT. Translation gives CASSLEGTSTDTQYF. The chain carries TRBV5-1 and TRBJ2-3; no firm D call. CDR1 is SGHRS, CDR2 YFSETQ, per germline. This CDR3 has 15 residues. With 0 bases removed from V and 0 bases from J, the gap between germline ends came to 8 bases.

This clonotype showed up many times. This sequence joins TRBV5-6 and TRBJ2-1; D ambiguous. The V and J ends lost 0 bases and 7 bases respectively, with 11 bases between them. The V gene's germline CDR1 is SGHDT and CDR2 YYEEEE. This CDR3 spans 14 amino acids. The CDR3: CASSLVLVGNEQFF. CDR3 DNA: TGTGCCAGCAGCTTGGTTCTAGTAGGAAATGAGCAGTTCTTC.

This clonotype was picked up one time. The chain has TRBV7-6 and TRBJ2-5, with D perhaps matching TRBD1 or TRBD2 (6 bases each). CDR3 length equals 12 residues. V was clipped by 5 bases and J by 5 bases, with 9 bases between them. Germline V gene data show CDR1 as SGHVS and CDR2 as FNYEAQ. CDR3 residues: CASSTGAETQYF. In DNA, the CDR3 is TGTGCCAGCAGCACGGGGGCGGAGACCCAGTACTTC.

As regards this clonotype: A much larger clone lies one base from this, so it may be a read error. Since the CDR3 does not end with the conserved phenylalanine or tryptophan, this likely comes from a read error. The CDR3 bases are TGTGCCAGCGGCTCTCTACCCCCCGGGGAGCTGTTTTCT. This encodes CASGSLPPGELFS. The chain joins TRBV25-1 to TRBJ2-2; D is unclear. This CDR3 comprises 13 residues. CDR1 is MGHDK, CDR2 SYGVNS, per germline. Trimming pared 8 bases from V and 6 bases from J, leaving 13 bases between.

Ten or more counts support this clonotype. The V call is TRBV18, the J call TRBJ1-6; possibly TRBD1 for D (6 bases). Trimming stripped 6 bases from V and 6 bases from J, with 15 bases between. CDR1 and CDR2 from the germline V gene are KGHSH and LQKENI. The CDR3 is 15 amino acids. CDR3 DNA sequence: TGTGCCAGCTCCAGCAGCCAGGGGTTTAATTCACCCCTCCACTTT. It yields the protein CASSSSQGFNSPLHF.

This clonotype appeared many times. CDR3 sequence: CASSVGEGRDQPQHF. CDR3 DNA sequence: TGTGCCAGCAGCGTAGGAGAGGGGCGCGATCAGCCCCAGCATTTT. The chain combines TRBV9 with TRBJ1-5; D may be TRBD1 (5 bases). V was clipped by 0 bases and J by 5 bases, with 12 bases between them. This CDR3 has 15 residues. From germline, CDR1 is SGDLS and CDR2 YYNGEE.

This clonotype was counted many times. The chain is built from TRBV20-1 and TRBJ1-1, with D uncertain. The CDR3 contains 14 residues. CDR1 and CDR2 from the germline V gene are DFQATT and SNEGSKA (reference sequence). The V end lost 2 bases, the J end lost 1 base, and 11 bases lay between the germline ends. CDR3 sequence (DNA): TGCAGTGCTAGATCCAGGCGTACGAACACTGAAGCTTTCTTT. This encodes CSARSRRTNTEAFF.

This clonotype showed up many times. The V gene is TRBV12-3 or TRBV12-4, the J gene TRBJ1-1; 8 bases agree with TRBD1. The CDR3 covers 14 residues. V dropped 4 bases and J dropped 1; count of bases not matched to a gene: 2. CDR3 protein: CASSSGQGNTEAFF. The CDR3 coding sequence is TGTGCCAGCAGTTCCGGACAGGGGAACACTGAAGCTTTCTTT.

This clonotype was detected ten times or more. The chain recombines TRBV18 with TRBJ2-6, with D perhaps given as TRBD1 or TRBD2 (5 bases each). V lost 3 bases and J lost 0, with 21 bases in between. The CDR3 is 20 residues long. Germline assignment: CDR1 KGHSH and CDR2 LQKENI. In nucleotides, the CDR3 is TGTGCCAGCTCACCCCCAATCTGGACACGGGATTTCTCTGGGGCCAACGTCCTGACTTTC. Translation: CASSPPIWTRDFSGANVLTF.

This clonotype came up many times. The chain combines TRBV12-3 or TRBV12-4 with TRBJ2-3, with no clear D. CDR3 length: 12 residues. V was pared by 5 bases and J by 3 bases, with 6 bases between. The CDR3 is CASSRLTDTQYF. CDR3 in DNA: TGTGCCAGCAGTCGACTGACAGATACGCAGTATTTT.

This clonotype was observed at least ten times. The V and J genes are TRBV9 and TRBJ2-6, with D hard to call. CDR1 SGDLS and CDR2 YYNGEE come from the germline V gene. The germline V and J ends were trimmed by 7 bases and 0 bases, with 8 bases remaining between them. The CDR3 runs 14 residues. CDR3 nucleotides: TGTGCCAGCGCAGATTCCTCTGGGGCCAACGTCCTGACTTTC. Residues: CASADSSGANVLTF.

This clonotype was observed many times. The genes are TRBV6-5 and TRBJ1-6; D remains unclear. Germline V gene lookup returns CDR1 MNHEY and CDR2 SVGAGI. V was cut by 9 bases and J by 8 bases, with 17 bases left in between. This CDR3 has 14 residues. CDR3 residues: CASKRGGRDSPLHF. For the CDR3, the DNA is TGTGCCAGTAAACGGGGAGGAAGGGATTCACCCCTCCACTTT.

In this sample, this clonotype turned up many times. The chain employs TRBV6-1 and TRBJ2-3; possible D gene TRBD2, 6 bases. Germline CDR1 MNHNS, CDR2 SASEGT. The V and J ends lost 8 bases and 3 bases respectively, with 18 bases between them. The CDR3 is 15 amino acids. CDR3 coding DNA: TGTGCCAGCGTACCTCCCGGGACTTTAACAGATACGCAGTATTTT. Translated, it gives CASVPPGTLTDTQYF.

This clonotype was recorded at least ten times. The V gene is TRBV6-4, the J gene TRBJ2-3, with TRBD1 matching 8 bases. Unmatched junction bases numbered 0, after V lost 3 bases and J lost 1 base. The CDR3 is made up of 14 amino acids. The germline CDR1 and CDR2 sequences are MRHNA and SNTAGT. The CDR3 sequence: CASSEGQGTDTQYF. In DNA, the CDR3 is TGTGCCAGCAGTGAGGGACAGGGCACAGATACGCAGTATTTT.

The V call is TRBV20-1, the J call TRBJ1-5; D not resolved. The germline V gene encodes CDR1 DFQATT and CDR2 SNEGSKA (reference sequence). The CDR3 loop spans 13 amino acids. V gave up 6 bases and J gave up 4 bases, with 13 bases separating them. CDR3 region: CSALPSNNQPQHF. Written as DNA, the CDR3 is TGCAGTGCCCTCCCGAGTAATAATCAGCCCCAGCATTTT.

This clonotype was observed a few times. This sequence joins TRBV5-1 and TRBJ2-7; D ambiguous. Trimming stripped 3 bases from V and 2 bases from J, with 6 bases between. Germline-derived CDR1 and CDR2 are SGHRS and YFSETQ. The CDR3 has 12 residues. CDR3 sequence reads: CASSSTTYEQYF. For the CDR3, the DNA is TGCGCCAGCAGCTCCACCACCTACGAGCAGTACTTC.

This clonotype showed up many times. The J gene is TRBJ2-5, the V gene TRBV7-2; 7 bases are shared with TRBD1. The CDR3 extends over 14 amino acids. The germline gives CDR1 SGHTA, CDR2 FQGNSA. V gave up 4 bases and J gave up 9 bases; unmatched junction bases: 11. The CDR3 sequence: CASSSRGIAPPQYF. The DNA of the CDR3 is TGTGCCAGCAGCTCCAGGGGGATCGCCCCGCCCCAGTACTTC.

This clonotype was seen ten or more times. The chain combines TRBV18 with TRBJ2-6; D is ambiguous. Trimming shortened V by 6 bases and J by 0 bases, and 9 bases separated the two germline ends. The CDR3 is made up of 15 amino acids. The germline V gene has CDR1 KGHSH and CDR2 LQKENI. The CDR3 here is CASSPTRSGANVLTF. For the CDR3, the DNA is TGTGCCAGCTCCCCAACCCGCTCTGGGGCCAACGTCCTGACTTTC.

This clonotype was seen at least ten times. The CDR3 DNA sequence: TGTGCCAGCAGGCAGACAAGGATTAATTCACCCCTCCACTTT. Its protein is CASRQTRINSPLHF. The chain uses TRBV6-5 and TRBJ1-6, with D unclear. The CDR3 extends over 14 amino acids. Germline loops: CDR1 MNHEY, CDR2 SVGAGI. V was trimmed by 6 bases and J by 6 bases, leaving 12 bases between them.

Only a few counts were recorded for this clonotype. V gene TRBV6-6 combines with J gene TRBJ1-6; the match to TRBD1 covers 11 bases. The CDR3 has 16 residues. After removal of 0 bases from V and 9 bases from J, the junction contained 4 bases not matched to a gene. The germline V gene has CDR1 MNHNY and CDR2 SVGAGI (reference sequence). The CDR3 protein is CASSYSPGQGGSPLHF. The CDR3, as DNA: TGTGCCAGCAGTTACTCTCCGGGACAGGGGGGTTCACCCCTCCACTTT.

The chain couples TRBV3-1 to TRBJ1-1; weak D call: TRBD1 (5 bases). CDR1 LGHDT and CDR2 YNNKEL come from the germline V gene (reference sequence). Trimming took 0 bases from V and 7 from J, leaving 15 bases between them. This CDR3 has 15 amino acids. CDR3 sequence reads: CASSQEGQGWDEAFF. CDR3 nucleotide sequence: TGTGCCAGCAGCCAAGAAGGTCAGGGCTGGGATGAAGCTTTCTTT.

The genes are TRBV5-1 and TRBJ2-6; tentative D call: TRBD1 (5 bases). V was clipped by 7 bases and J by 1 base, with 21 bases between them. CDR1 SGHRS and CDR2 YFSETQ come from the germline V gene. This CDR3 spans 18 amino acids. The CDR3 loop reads CASGIRQGSLSGANVLTF. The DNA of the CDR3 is TGCGCCAGCGGCATCCGTCAGGGTTCCTTATCTGGGGCCAACGTCCTGACTTTC.